This T cell receptor (beta chain) was found in a study of T cell repertoires in cytomegalovirus infection. At the level of the study: Both CMV infection and a matching HLA type were indicated by public TCR beta signatures.

This clonotype has at least ten counts. What it recognizes is unknown. With 1 base removed from V and 0 bases from J, the gap between germline ends came to 19 bases. This CDR3 has 19 residues. Germline CDR1 is SGHVS and CDR2 is FNYEAQ. TCRdb re-called the reads with MiXCR, one entry per CDR3 protein. Here the sample spans a few hundred thousand distinct CDR3 sequences, about a sixth being singletons. Study-wide points: The cumulative frequency of public TCR beta families distinguished individuals who carried CMV together with the relevant HLA. The ex vivo response was dominated by HLA-C-restricted CMV-specific TCR beta clonotypes.

The TCR sequence derives from a human donor in good health (CMV status not recorded). Some clones in this sample may be carry-over from other donors' samples. V usage is TRBV7-6 and J usage is TRBJ1-3; D uncertain. What was sequenced was CD8+ T cells from PBMCs. In nucleotides, the CDR3 is TGTGCCAGCAGCTTAGGGACCGATATTATGCGAGACTCTGGAAACACCATATATTTT. It encodes CASSLGTDIMRDSGNTIYF.